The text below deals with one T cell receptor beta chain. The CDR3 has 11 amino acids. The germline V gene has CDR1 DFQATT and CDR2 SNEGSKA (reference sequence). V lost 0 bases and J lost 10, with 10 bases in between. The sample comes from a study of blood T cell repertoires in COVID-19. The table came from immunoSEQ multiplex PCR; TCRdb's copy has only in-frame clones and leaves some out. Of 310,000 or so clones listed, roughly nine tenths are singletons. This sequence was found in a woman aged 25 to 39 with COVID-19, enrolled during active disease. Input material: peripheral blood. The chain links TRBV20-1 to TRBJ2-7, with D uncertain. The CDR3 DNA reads TGCAGTGCTAGAGATCTCGACTCCCAGTACTTC. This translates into CSARDLDSQYF.